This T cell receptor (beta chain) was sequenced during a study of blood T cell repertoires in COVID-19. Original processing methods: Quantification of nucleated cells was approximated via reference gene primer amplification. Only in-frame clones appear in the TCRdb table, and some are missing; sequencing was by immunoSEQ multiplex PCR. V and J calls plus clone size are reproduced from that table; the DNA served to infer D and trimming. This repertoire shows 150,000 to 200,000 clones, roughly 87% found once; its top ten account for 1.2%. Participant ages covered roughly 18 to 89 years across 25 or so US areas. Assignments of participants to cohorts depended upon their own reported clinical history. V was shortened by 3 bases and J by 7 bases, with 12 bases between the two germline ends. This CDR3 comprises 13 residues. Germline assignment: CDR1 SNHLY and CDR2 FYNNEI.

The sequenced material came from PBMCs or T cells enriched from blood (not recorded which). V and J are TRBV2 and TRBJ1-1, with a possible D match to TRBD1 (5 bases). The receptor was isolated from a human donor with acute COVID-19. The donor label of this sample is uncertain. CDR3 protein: CASSEGREYEAFF. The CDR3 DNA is TGTGCCAGCAGTGAGGGACGGGAGTATGAAGCTTTCTTT.